This T cell receptor (beta chain) was documented in a study of CD8 T cells in Susac syndrome. In germline, CDR1 is SEHNR, CDR2 FQNEAQ (reference sequence). CDR3 length: 16 residues. V trimming: 5 bases; J trimming: 1 base; junction bases outside the gene matches: 3. Sequencing of TCR beta covered CD8+ and CD4+ T cells obtained from blood. The multiple sclerosis controls were treatment-naive patients with relapsing-remitting disease that was stable or active. Random hexamers were used to reverse transcribe the RNA input (0.5 to 1 ug). TCRdb passed the immunoSEQ multiplex PCR reads through MiXCR, listing each CDR3 protein once. Here the sample spans about 130,000 distinct CDR3 sequences, around 85% being singletons.

The V and J genes are TRBV7-9 and TRBJ2-3; 13 positions match TRBD2. The source material was CD8+ T cells from PBMCs. The clonotype was recovered from a human donor with multiple sclerosis. The CDR3 nucleotides are TGTGCCAGCAGCAAAGGACTAGCGGGGGGCACAGATACGCAGTATTTT. Translating gives CASSKGLAGGTDTQYF.